This entry features one T cell receptor beta chain sequence. This sample was taken from a study of blood T cell repertoires in COVID-19. Here immunoSEQ multiplex PCR was the method, and the copy in TCRdb shows in-frame clones only, minus some. The table includes 250,000 to 300,000 clones, around 90% detected once. The CDR3 covers 16 residues. V was pared by 6 bases and J by 6 bases, with 8 bases of the junction left unmatched. The germline V gene has CDR1 MGHDK and CDR2 SYGVNS. The receptor was isolated from a woman aged 40 to 50 who had recovered from COVID-19. The specimen sequenced was PBMCs or T cells enriched from blood (not recorded which). The chain uses TRBV25-1 and TRBJ1-6; 10 nucleotides agree with TRBD1. The CDR3 region is CASSNWGTGVNSPLHF. The CDR3, as DNA: TGTGCCAGCAGCAATTGGGGGACAGGGGTTAATTCACCCCTCCACTTT.